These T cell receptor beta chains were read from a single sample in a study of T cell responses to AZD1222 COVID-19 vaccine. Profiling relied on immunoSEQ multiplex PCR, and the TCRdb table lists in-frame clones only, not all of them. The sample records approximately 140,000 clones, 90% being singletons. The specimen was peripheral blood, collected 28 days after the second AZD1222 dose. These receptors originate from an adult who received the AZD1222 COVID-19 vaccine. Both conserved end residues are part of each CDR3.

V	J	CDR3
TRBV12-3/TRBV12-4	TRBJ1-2	CASSLAQGGGYTF
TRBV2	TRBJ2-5	CASSASFGSETQYF
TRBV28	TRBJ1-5	CASSLSKEGPFQPQHF
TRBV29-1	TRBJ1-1	CSVELGGAGMNTEAFF
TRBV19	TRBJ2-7	CASSNWDGYEQYF
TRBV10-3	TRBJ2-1	CAISLAGGNNEQFF
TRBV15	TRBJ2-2	CATSRGLAGVEGGELFF
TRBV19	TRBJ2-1	CASSSGTTHEQFF
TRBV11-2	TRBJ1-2	CASSLGAFYGYTF
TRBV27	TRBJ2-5	CASSPQGTQETQYF
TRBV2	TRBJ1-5	CASSESGRVVQPQHF
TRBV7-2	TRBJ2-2	CASSLDSNTGELFF
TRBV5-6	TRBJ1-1	CASSLAVVHTEAFF
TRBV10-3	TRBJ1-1	CAIKSPAMNTEAFF
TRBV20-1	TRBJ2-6	CSASHRGHRSGANVLTF
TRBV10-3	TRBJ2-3	CAISGDRPITDTQYF
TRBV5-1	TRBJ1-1	CASSLATGLNTEAFF
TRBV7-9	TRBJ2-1	CASSSTSGIPSEQFF
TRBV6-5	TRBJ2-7	CASSRSGTGPYEQYF
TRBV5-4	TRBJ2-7	CASSLTGADYEQYF
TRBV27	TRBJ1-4	CASSSRGAGEKLFF
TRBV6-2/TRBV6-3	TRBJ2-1	CASSYVVYNEQFF
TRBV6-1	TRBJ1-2	CASSPDRAYGYTF
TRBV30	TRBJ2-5	CAWRLSGTQETQYF
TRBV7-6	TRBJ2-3	CASSLGLLSADTQYF
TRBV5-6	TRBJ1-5	CASSSGTGGNQPQHF
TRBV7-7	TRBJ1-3	CASSLSGTTGTIYF
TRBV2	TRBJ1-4	CASKRGGDEKLFF
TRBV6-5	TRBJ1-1	CASSPDIMNTEAFF
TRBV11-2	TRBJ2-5	CASSKGLARYQETQYF
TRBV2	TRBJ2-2	CASSLAGELFF
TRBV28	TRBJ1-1	CASSIPPTGEAFF
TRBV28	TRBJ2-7	CASSPLVGSYEQYF
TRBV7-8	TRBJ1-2	CASSLIVSETGKNYGYTF
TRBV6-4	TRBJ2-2	CASSGITGELFF
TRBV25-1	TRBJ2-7	CATGKGGDEQYF
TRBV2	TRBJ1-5	CASRVTGTDLNQPQHF
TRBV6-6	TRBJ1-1	CASSLRVTEAFF
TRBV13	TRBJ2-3	CASSLGLAATDTQYF
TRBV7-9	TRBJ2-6	CASSLALGGPRFGANVLTF
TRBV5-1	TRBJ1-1	CASRGENTEAFF
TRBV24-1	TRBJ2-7	CATSDSTSPGYEQYF
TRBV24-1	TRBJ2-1	CATSGSGLGGRSYNEQFF
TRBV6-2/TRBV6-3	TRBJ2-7	CASSPARDQPYEQYF
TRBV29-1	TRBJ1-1	CSPKHGGTEAFF
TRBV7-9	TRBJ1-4	CASSLEGGQSNEKLFF